This is a list of T cell receptor beta chains from one sample in a study of CD8+ T cells in alopecia areata. TCRdb's table, derived via immunoSEQ multiplex PCR, lists solely in-frame clones and lacks some. The sample contains about 200,000 clones, approximately 56% of which appear only once. The sequenced sample was CD4+ T cells sorted from blood, obtained at week 4, from a patient treated with tofacitinib. The receptor source for this set is a human donor with alopecia areata. CDR3s include the opening cysteine and the closing phenylalanine or tryptophan. Fields, in order: V gene, D gene, CDR3 length, clone size, J gene, CDR3 protein, CDR3 DNA. D genes are given only for firm matches. Clone size is given for some rows only: seen once, a few or many times, or a class if the clone is expanded.

TRBV28	TRBD2	17	few	TRBJ2-1	CASSFISGGHSYNEQFF	TGTGCCAGCAGTTTTATAAGCGGGGGCCACTCCTACAATGAGCAGTTCTTC
TRBV11-1	NA	13	few	TRBJ1-1	CASSRGLNTEAFF	TGTGCCAGCAGCCGAGGCCTGAACACTGAAGCTTTCTTT
TRBV9	NA	14	NA	TRBJ2-3	CASSPRGVGDTQYF	TGTGCCAGCAGCCCCCGAGGCGTCGGCGATACGCAGTATTTT
TRBV29-1	NA	14	NA	TRBJ1-4	CSVEGRLGGEKLFF	TGCAGCGTTGAAGGGCGGTTAGGAGGGGAAAAACTGTTTTTT
TRBV2	NA	11	NA	TRBJ2-7	CASSRTEEQYF	TGTGCCAGCAGTCGGACAGAAGAGCAGTACTTC
TRBV5-4	TRBD2	15	NA	TRBJ2-1	CASIKGTSGMDEQFF	TGTGCCAGCATCAAAGGGACTAGCGGCATGGATGAGCAGTTCTTC
TRBV27	TRBD1	16	NA	TRBJ1-5	CASSKGRQGLSQPQHF	TGTGCCAGCAGTAAGGGTAGACAGGGGTTAAGTCAGCCCCAGCATTTT
TRBV6-5	NA	12	NA	TRBJ1-1	CASGRGGTEAFF	TGTGCCAGCGGTCGAGGGGGGACTGAAGCTTTCTTT
TRBV10-3	NA	15	NA	TRBJ1-1	CAISATGMRDTEAFF	TGTGCCATCAGCGCAACAGGGATGAGGGACACTGAAGCTTTCTTT
TRBV9	NA	14	NA	TRBJ1-5	CASSLRDSNQPQHF	TGTGCCAGCAGCCTCCGGGACAGCAATCAGCCCCAGCATTTT
TRBV19	NA	14	NA	TRBJ2-2	CASSITGVGGELFF	TGTGCCAGTAGTATTACAGGTGTCGGCGGGGAGCTGTTTTTT
TRBV7-9	NA	15	few	TRBJ1-3	CASSSPRSVADSPHF	TGTGCCAGCAGCTCCCCTCGGTCGGTAGCGGACAGTCCCCATTTT
TRBV19	NA	13	many	TRBJ1-1	CASSIWDRDEAFF	TGTGCCAGTAGTATATGGGACCGGGATGAAGCTTTCTTT
TRBV28	NA	16	few	TRBJ2-3	CASRGGRGAGTDTQYF	TGTGCCAGCAGAGGGGGGAGAGGGGCGGGCACAGATACGCAGTATTTT
TRBV4-1	NA	16	few	TRBJ2-1	CASSPPGGQFYNEQFF	TGCGCCAGCAGCCCCCCCGGCGGGCAGTTTTACAATGAGCAGTTCTTC
TRBV29-1	TRBD1	12	few	TRBJ1-2	CSVSRTGYGYTF	TGCAGCGTTAGCCGGACAGGCTATGGCTACACCTTC
TRBV7-2	NA	12	NA	TRBJ1-1	CASSLGRAKAFF	TGTGCCAGCAGCTTAGGCAGGGCTAAAGCTTTCTTT
TRBV11-2	NA	15	NA	TRBJ2-6	CASSLHNARGNVLTF	TGTGCCAGCAGCCTACACAATGCCCGAGGCAACGTCCTGACTTTC
TRBV30	NA	14	NA	TRBJ2-7	CAWSPGIRTYEQYF	TGTGCCTGGAGTCCGGGAATCAGAACCTACGAGCAGTACTTC
TRBV7-9	NA	12	few	TRBJ2-5	CASTLRGETQYF	TGTGCCAGCACCTTGAGGGGGGAGACCCAGTACTTC
TRBV7-2	NA	15	NA	TRBJ2-1	CASNPGGQSYNEQFF	TGTGCCAGCAACCCCGGGGGGCAATCCTACAATGAGCAGTTCTTC
TRBV23-1	NA	12	NA	TRBJ2-5	CASRRPPETQYF	TGCGCCAGCCGGCGGCCCCCGGAGACCCAGTACTTC
TRBV5-1	NA	14	NA	TRBJ2-1	CASSLGAGQNEQFF	TGCGCCAGCAGCCTTGGCGCCGGCCAGAATGAGCAGTTCTTC
TRBV6-6	TRBD1	14	few	TRBJ2-7	CASLEGQFSYEQYF	TGTGCCAGCCTAGAGGGACAGTTCTCCTACGAGCAGTACTTC
TRBV5-4	NA	13	once	TRBJ2-3	CASSLLGEDTQYF	TGTGCCAGCAGCTTGTTGGGGGAGGATACGCAGTATTTT
TRBV20-1	NA	11	NA	TRBJ2-3	CSASREDTQYF	TGCAGTGCTAGTAGAGAAGATACGCAGTATTTT
TRBV6-6	NA	15	NA	TRBJ1-5	CASSYDGGSNQPQHF	TGTGCCAGCAGTTATGACGGAGGGAGCAATCAGCCCCAGCATTTT
TRBV6-5	NA	13	NA	TRBJ2-1	CASSSPPEGEQFF	TGTGCCAGCAGTTCCCCCCCTGAGGGTGAGCAGTTCTTC
TRBV30	NA	13	NA	TRBJ1-2	CAWSLSHTHGYTF	TGTGCCTGGAGTTTATCGCACACCCATGGCTACACCTTC
TRBV29-1	TRBD1	14	NA	TRBJ1-1	CSVERRQGNTEAFF	TGCAGCGTTGAAAGGCGACAGGGAAACACTGAAGCTTTCTTT
TRBV30	NA	17	NA	TRBJ2-5	CAWSVGQRDLTKRTQYF	TGTGCCTGGAGTGTAGGGCAGAGGGACCTTACAAAAAGGACCCAGTACTTC
TRBV29-1	TRBD1	16	few	TRBJ1-5	CSVARGGSGGNQPQHF	TGCAGCGTTGCCAGAGGGGGCAGCGGTGGCAATCAGCCCCAGCATTTT
TRBV7-9	NA	11	few	TRBJ2-5	CASTGVETQYF	TGTGCCAGCACAGGGGTAGAGACCCAGTACTTC
TRBV5-1	NA	13	NA	TRBJ1-2	CASSFAGLAGYTF	TGCGCCAGCAGCTTCGCGGGACTCGCTGGCTACACCTTC
TRBV28	NA	11	few	TRBJ1-5	CASKVGRAQHF	TGTGCCAGCAAAGTGGGTAGGGCCCAGCATTTT
TRBV5-6	NA	16	once	TRBJ1-2	CASSSGGGTSRYGYTF	TGTGCCAGCAGCTCGGGGGGCGGAACTTCCCGCTATGGCTACACCTTC
TRBV5-1	TRBD2	15	NA	TRBJ2-5	CASSLHPSGKETQYF	TGCGCCAGCAGCTTGCACCCTAGCGGCAAAGAGACCCAGTACTTC
TRBV30	NA	13	NA	TRBJ1-1	CAWSVSLNTEAFF	TGTGCCTGGAGTGTAAGTCTGAACACTGAAGCTTTCTTT
TRBV7-2	NA	15	NA	TRBJ1-6	CASSLEGSYNSPLHF	TGTGCCAGCAGCTTAGAAGGTTCCTATAATTCACCCCTCCACTTT
TRBV6-5	NA	14	NA	TRBJ2-7	CASRTTGSHYEQYF	TGTGCCAGCAGGACAACAGGGTCCCACTACGAGCAGTACTTC
TRBV30	NA	13	NA	TRBJ1-2	CAWSVHLGGGYTF	TGTGCCTGGAGTGTACACCTTGGGGGGGGCTACACCTTC
TRBV5-1	TRBD1	13	NA	TRBJ2-5	CASSRQGEETQYF	TGCGCCAGCAGCCGACAGGGGGAAGAGACCCAGTACTTC
TRBV4-1	NA	17	NA	TRBJ1-1	CASSPNMLGLRTAEAFF	TGCGCCAGCAGCCCGAATATGTTGGGTCTACGAACTGCTGAAGCTTTCTTT
TRBV7-2	NA	14	NA	TRBJ1-1	CASSQGNRPWEAFF	TGTGCCAGCAGCCAAGGAAACAGGCCCTGGGAAGCTTTCTTT
TRBV29-1	NA	12	NA	TRBJ2-7	CSVGGTAYEQYF	TGCAGCGTGGGGGGGACAGCCTACGAGCAGTACTTC
TRBV6-5	TRBD1	15	few	TRBJ2-3	CASSLTGVRRDTQYF	TGTGCCAGCAGTTTAACAGGGGTTCGGAGAGATACGCAGTATTTT
TRBV2	TRBD1	14	NA	TRBJ1-2	CASIIGQGSSGYTF	TGTGCCAGCATCATCGGACAGGGCTCCTCTGGCTACACCTTC
TRBV2	NA	13	NA	TRBJ1-1	CASTRTDNTEAFF	TGTGCCAGCACCAGGACCGATAACACTGAAGCTTTCTTT